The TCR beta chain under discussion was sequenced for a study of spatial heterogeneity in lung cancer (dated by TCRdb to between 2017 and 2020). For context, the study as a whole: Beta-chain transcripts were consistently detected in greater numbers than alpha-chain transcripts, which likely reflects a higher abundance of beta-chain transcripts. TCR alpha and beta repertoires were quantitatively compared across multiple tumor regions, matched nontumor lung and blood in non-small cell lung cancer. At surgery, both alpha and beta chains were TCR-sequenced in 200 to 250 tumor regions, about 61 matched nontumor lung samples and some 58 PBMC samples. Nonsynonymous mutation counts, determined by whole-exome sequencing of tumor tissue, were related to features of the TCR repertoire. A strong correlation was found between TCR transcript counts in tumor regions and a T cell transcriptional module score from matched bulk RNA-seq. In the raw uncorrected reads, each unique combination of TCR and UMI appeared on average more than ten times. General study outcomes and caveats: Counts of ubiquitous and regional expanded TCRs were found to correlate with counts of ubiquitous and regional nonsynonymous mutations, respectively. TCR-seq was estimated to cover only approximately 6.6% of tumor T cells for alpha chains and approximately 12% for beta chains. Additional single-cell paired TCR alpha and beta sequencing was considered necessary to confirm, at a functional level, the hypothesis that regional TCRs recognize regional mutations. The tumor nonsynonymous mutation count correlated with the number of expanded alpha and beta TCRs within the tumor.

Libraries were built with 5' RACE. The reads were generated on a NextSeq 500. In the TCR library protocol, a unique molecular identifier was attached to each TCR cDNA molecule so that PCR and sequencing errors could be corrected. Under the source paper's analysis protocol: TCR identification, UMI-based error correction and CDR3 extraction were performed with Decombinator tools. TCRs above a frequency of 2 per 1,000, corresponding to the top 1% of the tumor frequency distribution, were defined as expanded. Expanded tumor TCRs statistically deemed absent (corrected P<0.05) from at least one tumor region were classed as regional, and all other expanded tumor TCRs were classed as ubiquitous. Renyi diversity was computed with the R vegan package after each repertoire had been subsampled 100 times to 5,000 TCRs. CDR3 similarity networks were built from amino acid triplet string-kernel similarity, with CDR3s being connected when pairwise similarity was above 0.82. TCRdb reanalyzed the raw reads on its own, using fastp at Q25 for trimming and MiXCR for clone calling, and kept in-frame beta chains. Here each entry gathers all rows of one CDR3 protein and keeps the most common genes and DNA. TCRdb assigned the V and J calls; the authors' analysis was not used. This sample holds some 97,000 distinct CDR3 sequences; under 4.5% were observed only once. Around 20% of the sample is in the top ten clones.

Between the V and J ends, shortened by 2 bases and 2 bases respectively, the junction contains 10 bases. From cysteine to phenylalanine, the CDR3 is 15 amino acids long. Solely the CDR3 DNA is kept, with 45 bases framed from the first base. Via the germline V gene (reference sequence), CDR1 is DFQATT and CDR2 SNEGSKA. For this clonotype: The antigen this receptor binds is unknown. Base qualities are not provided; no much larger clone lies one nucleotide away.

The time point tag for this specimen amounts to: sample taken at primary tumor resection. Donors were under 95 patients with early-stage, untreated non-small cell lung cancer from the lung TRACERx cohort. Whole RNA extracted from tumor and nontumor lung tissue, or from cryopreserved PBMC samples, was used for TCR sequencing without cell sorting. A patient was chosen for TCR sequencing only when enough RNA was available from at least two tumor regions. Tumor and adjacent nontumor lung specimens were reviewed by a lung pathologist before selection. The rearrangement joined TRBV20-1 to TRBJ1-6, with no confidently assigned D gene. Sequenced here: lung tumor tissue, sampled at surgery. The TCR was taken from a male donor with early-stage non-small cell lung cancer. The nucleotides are TGCAGTGCTAGAAATGCATTACCCTATAATTCACCCCTCCACTTT. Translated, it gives CSARNALPYNSPLHF.